The clone carrying this T cell receptor beta chain has just one count. The sample belongs to a study of blood T cell repertoires in COVID-19. Study information: Acute and convalescent COVID-19 specimens originated in the United States, Italy and Spain.

Looked up from germline, CDR1 is KGHDR and CDR2 is SFDVKD. Between the trimmed V and J ends, which lost 4 bases and 7 bases, there was a span of 12 bases. The CDR3 is 13 residues long. Profiled with immunoSEQ multiplex PCR; TCRdb holds only in-frame clones, not every one. The sample has more than 70,000 clones; about 87% are singletons. Material for sequencing was peripheral blood. This chain uses TRBV24-1 with TRBJ2-5; D ambiguous. This sequence was found in a man in his fifties or sixties with active COVID-19. The chain's CDR3 is CATSEGNSGTQYF. The CDR3 bases are TGTGCCACCAGTGAGGGTAATTCGGGGACCCAGTACTTC.